The present T cell receptor beta chain was sequenced within a study of response to subunit inactivated influenza vaccine. Study findings and constraints: After each seasonal influenza vaccination, few new T cells are recruited, the authors suggested.

TCRdb reprocessed the RT-PCR reads via MiXCR and lists one record per CDR3 protein. The sample contains under 850,000 distinct CDR3 sequences, roughly 18% of which appear only once. Germline values: CDR1 LGHNA, CDR2 YNFKEQ. The junction had 6 bases not matched to a gene; V was cut back by 0 bases and J by 5 bases. This CDR3 is built from 16 residues. This clonotype was counted between two and nine times. The antigen is unknown. Material: PBMCs from blood, obtained more than 4 days after vaccination. The chain recombines TRBV4-2 with TRBJ2-5; 10 bases fit TRBD2. The sequence was obtained from a man in his fifties or sixties who received an inactivated influenza vaccine. CDR3 in DNA: TGTGCCAGCAGCCAAGACCTAGCGGGAGTGTGGGAGACCCAGTACTTC. Encoded protein: CASSQDLAGVWETQYF.